Here is one TCR beta chain with its context. Here immunoSEQ multiplex PCR was the method, and the copy in TCRdb shows in-frame clones only, minus some. The sample includes fewer than 700,000 clones, 70% to 90% seen only once; the top ten take around 0.01%. These data belong to a study of shared T cell receptors in the human thymus. Germline assignment: CDR1 MDHEN and CDR2 SYDVKM. V was clipped by 5 bases and J by 5 bases; unmatched bases: 7. The CDR3 is 15 amino acids. These data were likewise used in another study, on human thymus T cells. That source reports: Healthy Finnish infants undergoing corrective surgery for congenital heart defects were used as donors.

The sequence derives from a boy younger than two with a congenital heart defect. V is TRBV28 and J is TRBJ1-1; 11 bases are a match to TRBD1. The sample was thymocytes. CDR3 protein: CASSQGQGACTEAFF. The CDR3 nucleotides are TGTGCCAGCAGTCAAGGACAGGGGGCATGTACTGAAGCTTTCTTT.